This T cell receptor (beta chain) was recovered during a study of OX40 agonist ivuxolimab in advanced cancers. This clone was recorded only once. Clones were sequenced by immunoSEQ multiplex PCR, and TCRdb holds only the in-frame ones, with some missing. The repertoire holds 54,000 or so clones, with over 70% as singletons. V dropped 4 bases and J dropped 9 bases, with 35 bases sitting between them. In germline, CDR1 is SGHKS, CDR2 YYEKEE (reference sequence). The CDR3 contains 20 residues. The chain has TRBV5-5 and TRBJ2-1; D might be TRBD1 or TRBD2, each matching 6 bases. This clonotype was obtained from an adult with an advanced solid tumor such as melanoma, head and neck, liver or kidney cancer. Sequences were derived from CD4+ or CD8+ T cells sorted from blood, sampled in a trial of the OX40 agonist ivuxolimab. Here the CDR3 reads CASSPSGRGSSGASGGEQFF. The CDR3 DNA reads TGTGCCAGCAGCCCTTCGGGGCGGGGATCCTCGGGGGCGAGTGGTGGTGAGCAGTTCTTC.